These T cell receptor beta chains were read from a single sample in a study of CD8 T cells in ankylosing spondylitis. TCRdb independently ran MiXCR on the 5' RACE reads; one entry per CDR3 protein. The table has a few hundred thousand distinct CDR3 sequences, about 20% seen once; the top ten hold roughly 34%. The specimen sequenced was blood, either unsorted or a sorted T cell fraction (not recorded which). The source of these receptors is a male donor with ankylosing spondylitis or in good health (not recorded which). CDR3s include the opening cysteine and the closing phenylalanine or tryptophan. The order of the fields is clone size, J gene, D gene, V gene, CDR3 DNA, CDR3 protein. A D gene is named only where the DNA matches it firmly. Only part of the rows carry a size: once, few, many, or a class if the clone is expanded.

size: -; J: TRBJ2-7; D: -; V: TRBV20-1; DNA: TGCAGTGCTAGAGTGGGTGAGGCTTTTCACGAGCAGTACTTC; CDR3: CSARVGEAFHEQYF
size: -; J: TRBJ2-1; D: TRBD2; V: TRBV20-1; DNA: TGCAGTGCTATGGAGGGACTAGCGGGAGTAAACTCCTACAATGAGCAGTTCTTC; CDR3: CSAMEGLAGVNSYNEQFF
size: few; J: TRBJ2-7; D: -; V: TRBV29-1; DNA: TGCAGCGTTGTAGGTGGGACATCCTACGAGCAGTACTTC; CDR3: CSVVGGTSYEQYF
size: few; J: TRBJ2-1; D: -; V: TRBV7-9; DNA: TGTGCCAGCAGCCTTCTAAACTACAATGAGCAGTTCTTC; CDR3: CASSLLNYNEQFF
size: -; J: TRBJ1-2; D: -; V: TRBV7-9; DNA: TGTGCCAGCAGCCCCGAATCGAGGGACTATGGCTACACCTTC; CDR3: CASSPESRDYGYTF
size: few; J: TRBJ2-1; D: -; V: TRBV5-6; DNA: TGTGCCAGCAGCCCCCCTGTCGCTAGGATGGGGGAGCAGTTCTTC; CDR3: CASSPPVARMGEQFF
size: -; J: TRBJ1-2; D: -; V: TRBV7-9; DNA: TGTGCCAGCAGCTCTGTCAGGGAGTACTATGGCTACACCTTC; CDR3: CASSSVREYYGYTF
size: -; J: TRBJ2-7; D: TRBD2; V: TRBV6-1; DNA: TGTGCCAGCAGTGAAGCGGGGGACAGACTAGCGGCGACCTACGAGCAGTACTTC; CDR3: CASSEAGDRLAATYEQYF
size: few; J: TRBJ2-7; D: -; V: TRBV20-1; DNA: TGCAGTGCTGCGGCTTTTGGTTTGCGGGACTACGAGCAGTACTTC; CDR3: CSAAAFGLRDYEQYF
size: few; J: TRBJ2-7; D: -; V: TRBV25-1; DNA: TGTGCCAGCAGTGAATACGACTACGAGCAGTACTTC; CDR3: CASSEYDYEQYF
size: -; J: TRBJ2-7; D: -; V: TRBV9; DNA: TGTGCCAGCAGCGTAAGCTTCATTGTTGCCTCAGCCCACGAGCAGTACTTC; CDR3: CASSVSFIVASAHEQYF
size: many; J: TRBJ2-7; D: TRBD1; V: TRBV29-1; DNA: TGCAGCGTTGAAGGGGACAGGGCCTACGAGCAGTACTTC; CDR3: CSVEGDRAYEQYF
size: few; J: TRBJ2-1; D: -; V: TRBV25-1; DNA: TGTGCCAGCAGTGACAACGGCTGGCGGGATAGCTCCTACAATGAGCAGTTCTTC; CDR3: CASSDNGWRDSSYNEQFF
size: many; J: TRBJ1-1; D: TRBD1; V: TRBV12-3/TRBV12-4; DNA: TGTGCCAGCAGTTTAAGGGGGCCGTACACTGAAGCTTTCTTT; CDR3: CASSLRGPYTEAFF
size: -; J: TRBJ1-1; D: -; V: TRBV3-1; DNA: TGTGCCAGCAGCCAAGAGGCAGTTGGAGCGGGGTCGAACACTGAAGCTTTCTTT; CDR3: CASSQEAVGAGSNTEAFF
size: few; J: TRBJ2-7; D: -; V: TRBV5-1; DNA: TGCGCCAGCAGCTTAAGGGGAACCTCCTACGAGCAGTACTTC; CDR3: CASSLRGTSYEQYF
size: -; J: TRBJ2-1; D: -; V: TRBV7-9; DNA: TGTGCCAGCAGCTTAGGCGCTGTGGATGAGCAGTTCTTC; CDR3: CASSLGAVDEQFF
size: few; J: TRBJ2-1; D: -; V: TRBV6-1; DNA: TGTGCCAGCAGTGAAGGAGGGAATGAGCAGTTCTTC; CDR3: CASSEGGNEQFF
size: -; J: TRBJ2-3; D: TRBD2; V: TRBV6-1; DNA: TGTGCCAGCAGCCTTGGACTAGCGGGAGAGAGGAGCACAGATACGCAGTATTTT; CDR3: CASSLGLAGERSTDTQYF
size: -; J: TRBJ1-1; D: -; V: TRBV3-1; DNA: TGTGCCAGCAGCCAAGTCACTTACGGTACTGAAGCTTTCTTT; CDR3: CASSQVTYGTEAFF
size: many; J: TRBJ1-1; D: -; V: TRBV5-1; DNA: TGCGCCAGCAGCTTGTCTGAGAACACTGAAGCTTTCTTT; CDR3: CASSLSENTEAFF
size: few; J: TRBJ2-3; D: TRBD2; V: TRBV25-1; DNA: TGTGCCAGCAGTGAATATGGACAGCGGGAGGGAGCAGATACGCAGTATTTT; CDR3: CASSEYGQREGADTQYF
size: few; J: TRBJ2-2; D: -; V: TRBV4-3; DNA: TGCGCCAGCAGCCAAGACGGGTTCCCCAACACCGGGGAGCTGTTTTTT; CDR3: CASSQDGFPNTGELFF
size: few; J: TRBJ2-6; D: TRBD2; V: TRBV6-5; DNA: TGTGCCAGCAGTTACTACGCGGGAGATGGGGCCAACGTCCTGACTTTC; CDR3: CASSYYAGDGANVLTF
size: few; J: TRBJ2-2; D: TRBD2; V: TRBV3-1; DNA: TGTGCCAGCAGCCAACTTCTAGCGGGAGTGCAAAACACCGGGGAGCTGTTTTTT; CDR3: CASSQLLAGVQNTGELFF
size: -; J: TRBJ2-7; D: -; V: TRBV29-1; DNA: TGCAGCGTTGAAGCGTCTTCCTACGAGCAGTACTTC; CDR3: CSVEASSYEQYF
size: few; J: TRBJ1-5; D: TRBD1; V: TRBV4-2; DNA: TGTGCCAGCAGCCATCTAACAGGGGATCAGCCCCAGCATTTT; CDR3: CASSHLTGDQPQHF
size: many; J: TRBJ2-2; D: -; V: TRBV27; DNA: TGTGCCAGCAAAGGGGCCGGGGAGCTGTTTTTT; CDR3: CASKGAGELFF
size: few; J: TRBJ2-5; D: TRBD1; V: TRBV11-2; DNA: TGTGCCAGCAGGCCACAGGGGGAAGAGACCCAGTACTTC; CDR3: CASRPQGEETQYF
size: many; J: TRBJ2-3; D: -; V: TRBV4-1; DNA: TGCGCCAGCAGCCAAGTTCGCAGCACAGATACGCAGTATTTT; CDR3: CASSQVRSTDTQYF
size: few; J: TRBJ2-7; D: -; V: TRBV5-1; DNA: TGCGCCAGCAGCCAAATAGACAGCTCCTACGAGCAGTACTTC; CDR3: CASSQIDSSYEQYF
size: many; J: TRBJ2-3; D: TRBD2; V: TRBV4-2; DNA: TGTGCCAGCAGCCAAGATCCGGGGCGGGAGAGCACAGATACGCAGTATTTT; CDR3: CASSQDPGRESTDTQYF
size: few; J: TRBJ2-2; D: -; V: TRBV5-1; DNA: TGCGCCAGCAGCCCCGACTCCGACGTGCGGACCGGGGAGCTGTTTTTT; CDR3: CASSPDSDVRTGELFF
size: -; J: TRBJ2-7; D: -; V: TRBV4-3; DNA: TGCGCCAGCAGCCAAGATCCGGGGGCGGGAAATGGCGAGCAGTACTTC; CDR3: CASSQDPGAGNGEQYF
size: few; J: TRBJ2-1; D: -; V: TRBV5-1; DNA: TGCGCCAGCAGCCCGTGGTTATCTACTGACTCCTACAATGAGCAGTTCTTC; CDR3: CASSPWLSTDSYNEQFF
size: -; J: TRBJ2-7; D: -; V: TRBV29-1; DNA: TGCAGCGGTGAACCTGCACGGGGTCTCTACGAGCAGTACTTC; CDR3: CSGEPARGLYEQYF
size: few; J: TRBJ2-2; D: -; V: TRBV7-3; DNA: TGTGCCAGCAGCACCGGACAGTTTTTGAACACCGGGGAGCTGTTTTTT; CDR3: CASSTGQFLNTGELFF
size: -; J: TRBJ2-7; D: TRBD1; V: TRBV28; DNA: TGTGCCAGCAGCTTAAGATACCTCCCTCCGGGACAGGACTCCTACGAGCAGTACTTC; CDR3: CASSLRYLPPGQDSYEQYF
size: many; J: TRBJ2-7; D: TRBD2; V: TRBV7-6; DNA: TGTGCCAGCAGCTCCATCCTAGCGGGAGCTAGCGAGCAGTACTTC; CDR3: CASSSILAGASEQYF
size: -; J: TRBJ2-3; D: -; V: TRBV7-3; DNA: TGTGCCAGCAGCGCTGGCCCGGGAGTCACAGATACGCAGTATTTT; CDR3: CASSAGPGVTDTQYF
size: -; J: TRBJ2-1; D: -; V: TRBV27; DNA: TGTGCCAGCAATTCGGCCCGGTACAATGAGCAGTTCTTC; CDR3: CASNSARYNEQFF
size: few; J: TRBJ2-1; D: TRBD2; V: TRBV20-1; DNA: TGCAGTGCCAGACCTTATAGCGGGAGGGGTTACAATGAGCAGTTCTTC; CDR3: CSARPYSGRGYNEQFF
size: -; J: TRBJ2-1; D: TRBD2; V: TRBV4-1; DNA: TGCGCCAGCAGCCAACTAGCGGGCTCCTACAATGAGCAGTTCTTC; CDR3: CASSQLAGSYNEQFF
size: -; J: TRBJ2-1; D: -; V: TRBV16; DNA: TGTGCCAGCAGCCAACCTTCTACCCAAAGGCCAAATGAGCAGTTCTTC; CDR3: CASSQPSTQRPNEQFF
size: -; J: TRBJ2-1; D: -; V: TRBV20-1; DNA: TGCAGTGCTAGTCGTGAGTCGGATGAGCAGTTCTTC; CDR3: CSASRESDEQFF
size: many; J: TRBJ2-3; D: TRBD2; V: TRBV6-1; DNA: TGTGCCAGCAGTGAGCTCCCGGGACTAGCGACCACAGATACGCAGTATTTT; CDR3: CASSELPGLATTDTQYF